This T cell receptor (beta chain) originates from a study of T cells in localized non-small cell lung cancer. Study-wide findings and caveats: The greatest T cell clonality was found in uninvolved adjacent lung (higher than in tumor). Longer overall survival was seen with higher T cell density measured in blood. Paired adjacent lung recovered a median approximately 57 of the top 100 tumor clones.

As for this clone: Its antigen remains unidentified.

CDR3 length equals 15 residues. With 0 bases removed from V and 4 bases from J, the gap between germline ends came to 13 bases. Germline CDR1 reads MNHNS; CDR2 reads SASEGT. The assay was immunoSEQ multiplex PCR, and TCRdb's table has in-frame clones only and misses some. The sample contains around 31,000 clones, less than 90% of which appear only once. Source: peripheral blood, taken before any cancer treatment. This chain links TRBV6-1 with TRBJ2-7; no clear D gene. This clonotype originated in a female donor over 55 with stage I lung adenocarcinoma. The CDR3 DNA is TGTGCCAGCAGTGAAGCGGCCAGCTACTCTTACGAGCAGTACTTC. Protein: CASSEAASYSYEQYF.